Shown below are 16 T cell receptor beta chains from a single sample sequenced in a study of neoadjuvant anti-PD-1 for oral cavity cancer. Profiled with immunoSEQ multiplex PCR; TCRdb holds only in-frame clones, not every one. This table has around 15,000 clones, 67% appearing once. The specimen comprised PBMCs, sampled before nivolumab (anti-PD-1) treatment. The receptors originated from a person aged 35-79 years with oral cavity squamous cell carcinoma.

The chain links TRBV5-1 to TRBJ2-7; D is uncertain. Looked up from germline, CDR1 is SGHRS and CDR2 is YFSETQ. There are 13 residues in the CDR3. Trimming took off 0 bases at V and 3 bases at J, with 7 bases between the two ends. The CDR3 nucleotides are TGCGCCAGCAGCTTGGCCCTTTACTACGAGCAGTACTTC. This translates into CASSLALYYEQYF.

This clone was detected only a few times. This rearrangement joins TRBV15 to TRBJ1-1; TRBD1 matches at 10 bases. With V trimmed by 6 bases and J by 13 bases, 14 bases remained unmatched. The CDR3 spans 14 residues. CDR1 is LNHNV and CDR2 is YYDKDF in the germline V gene (reference sequence). The CDR3 here is CATSTTGGARVDFF. DNA of the CDR3: TGTGCCACCAGTACGACAGGGGGCGCGAGAGTTGATTTCTTT.

This chain joins TRBV19 and TRBJ1-1, with D maybe TRBD1 (5 bases). This CDR3 has 14 residues. The V and J ends lost 5 bases and 0 bases respectively, with 10 bases between them. In germline, CDR1 is LNHDA, CDR2 SQIVND (reference sequence). CDR3 coding DNA: TGTGCCAGTAGTTTGGGACGGCTGAACACTGAAGCTTTCTTT. Protein: CASSLGRLNTEAFF.

The V call is TRBV7-9, the J call TRBJ1-1; D call uncertain. The CDR3 has 13 amino acids. Germline assignment: CDR1 SEHNR and CDR2 FQNEAQ (reference sequence). Deletions cut 7 bases from V and 0 bases from J, with 9 bases between. The CDR3 protein is CASNPGLNTEAFF. CDR3 bases: TGTGCCAGCAATCCGGGCCTGAACACTGAAGCTTTCTTT.

The chain joins TRBV5-1 to TRBJ2-2, with D possibly TRBD2 on 5 matching bases. CDR3 length: 13 residues. The ends were cut back, 5 bases at V and 7 bases at J, with 12 bases in the middle. Germline V gene lookup returns CDR1 SGHRS and CDR2 YFSETQ. The CDR3 DNA reads TGCGCCAGCAGTCTAGCCACGTACGGGGAGCTGTTTTTT. This gives the protein CASSLATYGELFF.

There are a few counts of this clone. The CDR3 bases are TGTGCCAGCAGCCCGGGACTAGCGGGACGCTTCTCCTACGAGCAGTACTTC. Its protein is CASSPGLAGRFSYEQYF. This sequence joins TRBV27 and TRBJ2-7; 13 bases are shared with TRBD2. Trimming cost V 6 bases and J 0 bases; bases outside gene matches: 8. Germline CDR1 MNHEY, CDR2 SMNVEV (reference sequence). CDR3 length equals 17 residues.

V and J are TRBV13 and TRBJ2-7, with TRBD2 identical over 10 bases. The CDR3 extends over 14 amino acids. The germline CDR1 and CDR2 sequences are PRHDT and FYEKMQ (reference sequence). With 5 bases clipped from V and 0 bases from J, the junction kept 1 base outside the gene matches. The CDR3 DNA follows: TGTGCCAGCAGCCAGCGGGAGGGCTCCTACGAGCAGTACTTC. Translating it yields CASSQREGSYEQYF.

The rearrangement uses TRBV30 and TRBJ1-5; D unresolved. Germline V CDR1 and CDR2: GTSNPN, SVGIG (reference sequence). The V gene lost 1 base and the J gene lost 4 bases, with 5 bases spanning the gap. This CDR3 comprises 12 residues. The CDR3 here is CAWSGQNQPQHF. The CDR3 DNA reads TGTGCCTGGAGTGGCCAGAATCAGCCCCAGCATTTT.

This chain uses TRBV2 with TRBJ2-1; D unresolved. This CDR3 is 14 amino acids long. Germline assignment: CDR1 SNHLY and CDR2 FYNNEI. Trimming took off 7 bases at V and 7 bases at J, with 17 bases between the two ends. The DNA of the CDR3 is TGTGCCAGCACCCGAAGCGCCTTGGGAAATGAGCAGTTCTTC. Protein: CASTRSALGNEQFF.

V usage is TRBV5-4 and J usage is TRBJ1-1, with 8 bases matching TRBD1. Germline CDR1 is SGHNT and CDR2 is YYREEE (reference sequence). This CDR3 is 13 amino acids long. The V and J ends lost 6 bases and 1 base, in that order; junction bases with no gene match: 2. Here the CDR3 reads CASKDRGNTEAFF. CDR3 sequence (DNA): TGTGCCAGCAAAGACAGGGGGAACACTGAAGCTTTCTTT.

The V gene is TRBV19, the J gene TRBJ2-5; 8 bases fit TRBD1. The CDR3 contains 14 residues. Germline V gene data show CDR1 as LNHDA and CDR2 as SQIVND (reference sequence). J lost 3 bases, V lost 5 bases, and 5 bases had no gene match. CDR3 in amino acids: CASSDGQGKETQYF. CDR3 in DNA: TGTGCCAGTAGTGACGGACAGGGAAAAGAGACCCAGTACTTC.

The chain carries TRBV5-5 and TRBJ1-4; TRBD1 is a possible D gene (6 bases). Germline V gene sequence: CDR1 SGHKS, CDR2 YYEKEE (reference sequence). The germline V and J ends were trimmed by 1 base and 3 bases, with 7 bases remaining between them. CDR3 size: 14 residues. CDR3 sequence: CASSLTGPNEKLFF. The CDR3 DNA is TGTGCCAGCAGCTTGACAGGGCCTAATGAAAAACTGTTTTTT.

Only one count was recorded for this clone. The CDR3 DNA follows: TGCGCCAGCAGCTTAACTTTAGGACAGCCCATGAAGGGAGAGCAGTTCTTC. This translates into CASSLTLGQPMKGEQFF. V usage is TRBV5-1 and J usage is TRBJ2-1; TRBD1 is a possible D gene (6 bases). Trimming cost V 2 bases and J 10 bases, with 25 bases left between them. Germline values: CDR1 SGHRS, CDR2 YFSETQ. This CDR3 contains 17 residues.

The V gene is TRBV6-1, the J gene TRBJ1-4, with D tentatively TRBD1 (5 bases). This CDR3 is built from 14 residues. Germline V gene data show CDR1 as MNHNS and CDR2 as SASEGT. V was trimmed by 6 bases and J by 3 bases, leaving 11 bases between them. The CDR3 bases are TGTGCCAGCAGGACAGTTTTTCCTAATGAAAAACTGTTTTTT. It encodes CASRTVFPNEKLFF.

The rearrangement links TRBV7-8 to TRBJ2-1; D gene uncertain. The CDR3 loop spans 14 amino acids. V shed 5 bases and J shed 3 bases, with 11 bases lying between them. The V gene's germline CDR1 is SGHVS and CDR2 FQNEAQ. The CDR3 spells CASSRREGYNEQFF. CDR3 in DNA: TGTGCCAGCAGCCGACGCGAAGGCTACAATGAGCAGTTCTTC.

This chain's CDR3 is CASSDLDTQYF. The CDR3 DNA reads as TGTGCCAGCAGCGACCTAGATACGCAGTATTTT. This chain uses TRBV9 with TRBJ2-3; the D is unclear. V lost 3 bases, J lost 5 bases, and 4 bases lay in between. Germline loops: CDR1 SGDLS, CDR2 YYNGEE. This CDR3 has 11 amino acids.